This entry lists 27 T cell receptor beta chains sequenced from one sample in a study of Graves' ophthalmopathy and Graves' hyperthyroidism. Researchers took RNA transcripts and amplified TCR beta CDR3 regions from them. After a first-round RT-PCR with HTBI primers, a second-round multiplex PCR was run. TCRdb used MiXCR to reprocess the multiplex PCR reads, holding one entry per CDR3 protein. The table lists hundreds of thousands of distinct CDR3 sequences, about 38% of them singletons. The material sequenced was peripheral blood. The receptors stem from an adult man with Graves' ophthalmopathy.

With respect to this clonotype: An end of the junction does not agree with germline; a read error may underlie this. CDR3 sequence reads: CASTPGTSGGETQYF. The DNA for the CDR3 is TGCGCCAGCACCCCCGGGACTAGCGGGGGAGAGACCCAGTACTTC. The rearrangement joins TRBV12-3 or TRBV12-4 to TRBJ2-5, with 14 bases lining up with TRBD2. CDR3 size: 15 residues.

Only a few counts were recorded for this clonotype. Relative to the germline gene, one junction end is altered; a read error may explain this. The chain recombines TRBV27 with TRBJ2-7, with D tentatively TRBD1 (6 bases). Germline CDR1 is MNHEY and CDR2 is SMNVEV (reference sequence). The CDR3 loop spans 12 amino acids. CDR3 DNA sequence: TGTGCCAGCGGGGTTTTTAGGACAGACCAACACTTC. It codes for CASGVFRTDQHF.

The table lists this clonotype with many counts. In DNA form, the CDR3 reads TGTGCCAGCAGCGTAGTAACGGGAGGGTATACTGAAGCTTTCTTT. Translating gives CASSVVTGGYTEAFF. This chain links TRBV9 with TRBJ1-1, with no clear D. CDR3 length equals 15 residues. V lost 0 bases and J 5 bases, leaving 14 bases between the germline ends. Germline V gene sequence: CDR1 SGDLS, CDR2 YYNGEE. Combining the CDR3 with reference TRBV9 and TRBJ1-1 gives the whole variable domain DSGVTQTPKHLITATGQRVTLRCSPRSGDLSVYWYQQSLDQGLQFLIQYYNGEERAKGNILERFSAQQFPDLHSELNLSSLELGDSALYFCASSVVTGGYTEAFFGQGTRLTVV.

The V and J genes are TRBV10-2 and TRBJ1-5; D unclear. Germline values: CDR1 WSHSY, CDR2 SAAADI. The V end was cut by 0 bases, the J end by 5 bases, with 8 bases between. There are 14 residues in the CDR3. As DNA, the CDR3 is TGCGCCAGCAGTGAGTCCATTTACGATCAGCCCCAGCATTTT. This gives the protein CASSESIYDQPQHF.

The chain employs TRBV9 and TRBJ2-2; D perhaps matches TRBD1 (6 bases). This CDR3 contains 14 residues. Per germline, CDR1 SGDLS and CDR2 YYNGEE. The V and J ends lost 3 bases and 5 bases respectively, with 11 bases between them. In DNA form, the CDR3 reads TGTGCCAGCAGCGCCCGACAGGAGACCGGGGAGCTGTTTTTT. This translates into CASSARQETGELFF.

This clonotype was detected many times. J is TRBJ2-5 and V is TRBV20-1; D might be TRBD1 (6 bases). CDR3 size: 12 residues. Germline assignment: CDR1 DFQATT and CDR2 SNEGSKA (reference sequence). The V gene lost 6 bases and the J gene lost 4 bases, with 12 bases spanning the gap. The CDR3 bases are TGCAGTGCCGGAGAACAGGGAGAGACCCAGTACTTC. Residues: CSAGEQGETQYF.

The J gene is TRBJ1-3, the V gene TRBV29-1; 7 bases are a match to TRBD1. With V trimmed by 5 bases and J by 8 bases, 15 bases remained unmatched. The CDR3 spans 15 residues. Per germline, CDR1 SQVTM and CDR2 ANQGSEA. This chain's CDR3 is CSVRTGTNYGYTIYF. For the CDR3, the DNA is TGCAGCGTTAGGACAGGAACTAACTATGGCTACACCATATATTTT.

Regarding this clonotype: This may be a read error, as it is one base from a much larger clone. The gene calls are TRBV10-2 and TRBJ2-7; D not certain. The V and J ends lost 3 bases and 4 bases respectively, with 10 bases between them. Per the germline V gene, CDR1 is WSHSY and CDR2 is SAAADI. This CDR3 has 13 amino acids. The chain's CDR3 is CASSDGGWYEQYF. DNA for the CDR3: TGCGCCAGCAGTGACGGTGGATGGTACGAGCAGTACTTC.

The chain is built from TRBV6-1 and TRBJ2-5; 14 bases match TRBD2. Germline assignment: CDR1 MNHNS and CDR2 SASEGT. The CDR3 runs 16 residues. The V gene end was trimmed by 4 bases and the J gene end by 5 bases; junction bases not matched to a gene: 6. The CDR3 DNA reads TGTGCCAGCAGTGCAAGATGGACTAGCGGGAGGGAGACCCAGTACTTC. Protein sequence: CASSARWTSGRETQYF.

This sequence joins TRBV12-3 or TRBV12-4 and TRBJ2-5, with D unclear. V gave up 3 bases and J gave up 4 bases, with 9 bases separating them. CDR3 size: 13 residues. The CDR3 sequence is CASSLMGRETQYF. CDR3 nucleotide sequence: TGTGCCAGCAGTTTGATGGGTCGAGAGACCCAGTACTTC.

V and J are TRBV25-1 and TRBJ2-5, with 15 bases aligning to TRBD2. Germline CDR1 reads MGHDK; CDR2 reads SYGVNS. The CDR3 runs to 17 residues. Trimming took 6 bases from V and 4 from J; bases not matched to a gene: 9. Here the CDR3 DNA reads TGTGCCAGCAGAACCACCCCGGGACTAGCGGGAGGAGAGACCCAGTACTTC. It is translated as CASRTTPGLAGGETQYF.

The chain joins TRBV10-3 to TRBJ1-4; TRBD1 matches 9 bases. CDR1 is ENHRY and CDR2 is SYGVKD in the germline V gene. The CDR3 consists of 14 residues. V shed 6 bases, J shed 7 bases, and the junction held 6 bases outside the gene matches. The DNA for the CDR3 is TGTGCCATCAGGCCGGGACAGGGCCGTGAAAAACTGTTTTTT. As protein: CAIRPGQGREKLFF.

The V gene is TRBV5-1, the J gene TRBJ1-3; 9 nucleotides align to TRBD1. The CDR3 is 16 amino acids. Germline CDR1 and CDR2: SGHRS and YFSETQ. Germline trimming cut 3 bases from V and 0 bases from J; bases unmatched to any gene: 4. For the CDR3, the DNA is TGCGCCAGCAGCTGGGGGGACAGGGCCTCTGGAAACACCATATATTTT. This sequence encodes CASSWGDRASGNTIYF.

This rearrangement joins TRBV10-3 to TRBJ1-2; maybe TRBD1 (5 bases). The CDR3 runs to 15 residues. The V end was cut by 0 bases, the J end by 3 bases, with 11 bases between. Germline CDR1 ENHRY, CDR2 SYGVKD. As DNA, the CDR3 is TGTGCCATCAGTGAGTCGCCAGGGCGGTACTATGGCTACACCTTC. Translating gives CAISESPGRYYGYTF.

This clonotype has only a few counts. The chain links TRBV27 to TRBJ2-7; D gene ambiguous. This CDR3 has 14 amino acids. The V end lost 5 bases, the J end lost 5 bases, and 16 bases lay between the germline ends. Germline V lookup: CDR1 MNHEY, CDR2 SMNVEV (reference sequence). The DNA for the CDR3 is TGTGCCAGCAGTAGGATGGGCATGCGGAACGAGCAGTACTTC. Translated, it gives CASSRMGMRNEQYF.

V gene TRBV10-3 combines with J gene TRBJ1-6; perhaps TRBD1 as D (6 bases). Looked up from germline, CDR1 is ENHRY and CDR2 is SYGVKD. The CDR3 runs 16 residues. V dropped 4 bases and J dropped 2 bases, with 12 bases sitting between them. For the CDR3, the DNA is TGTGCCATCAGTGTGGCAGGGGACACCTATAATTCACCCCTCCACTTT. It specifies CAISVAGDTYNSPLHF.

This clonotype showed up just a few times. A much larger clone is a single base away; this may be a read error. V is TRBV10-3 and J is TRBJ1-3, with a possible D match to TRBD1 (5 bases). From germline, CDR1 is ENHRY and CDR2 SYGVKD. V lost 5 bases and J lost 8, with 13 bases in between. The CDR3 totals 13 residues. The CDR3 spells CAISPGLGDTIYF. CDR3 DNA sequence: TGTGCCATCAGTCCGGGACTGGGCGACACCATATATTTT.

This chain joins TRBV10-3 and TRBJ2-5; TRBD2 matches at 9 bases. The germline V gene encodes CDR1 ENHRY and CDR2 SYGVKD. CDR3 length: 16 amino acids. V lost 3 bases and J lost 4; bases outside the gene matches: 9. The CDR3 nucleotides are TGTGCCATCAGTGACCTGGCTAGCGGGGTTGCAGAGACCCAGTACTTC. It encodes CAISDLASGVAETQYF.

Many counts were recorded for this clonotype. The chain joins TRBV10-3 to TRBJ1-5; 10 bases are shared with TRBD1. The CDR3 consists of 17 residues. Germline loops: CDR1 ENHRY, CDR2 SYGVKD. V lost 0 bases, J lost 2 bases, and 4 bases stayed unmatched. The DNA of the CDR3 is TGTGCCATCAGTGAGTCGGTCGGGACAGGGGGCAATCAGCCCCAGCATTTT. It specifies CAISESVGTGGNQPQHF.

Ten or more counts support this clonotype. The chain carries TRBV10-3 and TRBJ1-6; weak D call: TRBD1 (5 bases). Germline CDR1 ENHRY, CDR2 SYGVKD. The length of the CDR3 is 18 residues. V was clipped by 3 bases and J by 11 bases, with 26 bases between them. The CDR3 loop reads CAISDTLTGLGNVAPLHF. The CDR3 nucleotides read TGTGCCATCAGTGATACCTTAACGGGACTTGGAAATGTCGCACCCCTCCACTTT.

About this clonotype itself: Being one base from a much bigger clone, this may be a read error. The rearrangement uses TRBV24-1 and TRBJ2-5; 7 bases agree with TRBD1. CDR1 KGHDR and CDR2 SFDVKD come from the germline V gene. The CDR3 is made up of 15 amino acids. The CDR3 reads CAPSDLRSGGETQYF. CDR3 coding DNA: TGTGCCCCCAGTGATTTGAGGTCAGGGGGAGAGACCCAGTACTTC.

The chain couples TRBV7-3 to TRBJ1-4; 10 positions match TRBD1. With 5 bases clipped from V and 8 bases from J, the junction kept 11 bases outside the gene matches. Germline CDR1 is SGHTA and CDR2 is FQGTGA. This CDR3 is built from 16 residues. CDR3 sequence (DNA): TGTGCCAGCAGCCCGCGGGGTGGGACAGGGGTGGAAAAACTGTTTTTT. Its translation: CASSPRGGTGVEKLFF. Together with reference TRBV7-3 and TRBJ1-4, the CDR3 gives the full variable domain: GAGVSQTPSNKVTEKGKYVELRCDPISGHTALYWYRQSLGQGPEFLIYFQGTGAADDSGLPNDRFFAVRPEGSVSTLKIQRTERGDSAVYLCASSPRGGTGVEKLFFGSGTQLSVL.

Turning to this clonotype: A clone one base away is much larger, so this may be a read error. The chain recombines TRBV24-1 with TRBJ2-2; D is perhaps TRBD1 (6 bases). The CDR3 extends over 14 amino acids. The V gene's germline CDR1 is KGHDR and CDR2 SFDVKD. This CDR3 is CATSDDTGTGEPFF. For the CDR3, the DNA is TGTGCCACCAGTGACGACACAGGGACCGGGGAGCCGTTTTTT.

This clonotype was seen repeatedly, ten times or more. V usage is TRBV19 and J usage is TRBJ1-5; 8 bases are a match to TRBD1. The trim removed 3 bases at V and 6 bases at J, leaving 16 bases unmatched. Looked up from germline, CDR1 is LNHDA and CDR2 is SQIVND (reference sequence). The CDR3 spans 18 residues. CDR3 in DNA: TGTGCCAGTAGTATTTGGGCAGGGGGCGCCTCATCGGGTCAGCCCCAGCATTTT. Protein sequence: CASSIWAGGASSGQPQHF.

This clonotype was observed at least ten times. V gene TRBV9 combines with J gene TRBJ2-6; D may be TRBD1 (5 bases). CDR3 length: 15 amino acids. The V gene lost 4 bases and the J gene lost 4 bases, with 12 bases spanning the gap. Germline CDR1 reads SGDLS; CDR2 reads YYNGEE. The CDR3 DNA reads TGTGCCAGCAGCCTGGGGCAACCAGGGGCCAACGTCCTGACTTTC. Its translation is CASSLGQPGANVLTF.

The chain recombines TRBV7-8 with TRBJ2-5, with 10 bases that match TRBD1. Germline V gives CDR1 SGHVS, CDR2 FQNEAQ. CDR3 length equals 15 residues. After removal of 0 bases from V and 4 bases from J, the junction contained 2 bases not matched to a gene. The CDR3 spells CASSLARTGGETQYF. CDR3 bases: TGTGCCAGCAGCTTAGCCAGGACAGGGGGAGAGACCCAGTACTTC.

Notes on this clonotype: In this CDR3 the conserved last residue, phenylalanine or tryptophan, is missing, so a read error is likely. The DNA is omitted, as the CDR3 cannot be located on it reliably, and the CDR3 follows TCRdb's listing. V gene TRBV7-9 combines with J gene TRBJ1-5; whether TRBD1, the table's D call, matches the DNA was not checked. The germline V gene has CDR1 SEHNR and CDR2 FQNEAQ (reference sequence). The CDR3 extends over 8 residues, inclusive of both ends. CDR3: CASSPRPE.